Included here is one T cell receptor beta chain sequence, with context. The CDR3 is 14 residues long. Per the germline V gene, CDR1 is MDHEN and CDR2 is SYDVKM. Trimming took 8 bases from V and 5 from J, leaving 16 bases between them. This sample is drawn from a study of blood T cell repertoires in COVID-19. Turning to the study itself: Acute-phase and convalescent COVID-19 samples originated in the United States, Italy and Spain.

Per the original methods: Amplification with reference gene primers provided the estimates of nucleated cell counts. The protocol was immunoSEQ multiplex PCR, while the TCRdb copy is restricted to in-frame clones and leaves out a portion. That table gives V, J and clone size, and the DNA gave D and trimming. The sample lists around 190,000 clones, 80% occurring once. Input material: peripheral blood. The TCR originated in a man between 65 and 85 years old with active or convalescent COVID-19. This sequence joins TRBV28 and TRBJ1-5, with D perhaps TRBD1 (6 bases). The CDR3 reads CASGAGAGDQPQHF. As DNA, the CDR3 is TGTGCCAGCGGCGCGGGGGCAGGCGATCAGCCCCAGCATTTT.